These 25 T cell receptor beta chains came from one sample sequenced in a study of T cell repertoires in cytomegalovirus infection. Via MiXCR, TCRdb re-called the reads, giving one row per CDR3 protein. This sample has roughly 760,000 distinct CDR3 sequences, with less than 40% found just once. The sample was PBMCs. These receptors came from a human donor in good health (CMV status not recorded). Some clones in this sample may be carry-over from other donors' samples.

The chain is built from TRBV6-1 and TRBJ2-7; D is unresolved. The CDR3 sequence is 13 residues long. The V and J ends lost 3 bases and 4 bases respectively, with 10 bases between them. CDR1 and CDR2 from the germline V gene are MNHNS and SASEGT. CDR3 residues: CASSDSSFYEQYF. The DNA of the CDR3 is TGTGCCAGCAGTGACTCCAGCTTTTACGAGCAGTACTTC.

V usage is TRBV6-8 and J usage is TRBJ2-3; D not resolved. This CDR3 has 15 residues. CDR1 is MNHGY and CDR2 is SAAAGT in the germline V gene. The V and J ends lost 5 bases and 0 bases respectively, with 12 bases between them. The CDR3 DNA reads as TGTGCCAGCAGTCCCGCTGTGACTAGCACAGATACGCAGTATTTT. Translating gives CASSPAVTSTDTQYF.

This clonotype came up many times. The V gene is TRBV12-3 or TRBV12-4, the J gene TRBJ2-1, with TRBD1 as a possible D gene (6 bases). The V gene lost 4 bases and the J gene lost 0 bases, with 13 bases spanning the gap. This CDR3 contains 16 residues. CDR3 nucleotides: TGTGCCAGCAGTTGGAACAGGGCCTACTCCTACAATGAGCAGTTCTTC. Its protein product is CASSWNRAYSYNEQFF.

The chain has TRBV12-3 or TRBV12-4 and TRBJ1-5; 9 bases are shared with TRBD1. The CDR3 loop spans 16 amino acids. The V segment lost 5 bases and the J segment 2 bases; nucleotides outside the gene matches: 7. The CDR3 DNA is TGTGCCAGCAGTCCTCGGACAGGGGTAGGCAATCAGCCCCAGCATTTT. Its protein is CASSPRTGVGNQPQHF.

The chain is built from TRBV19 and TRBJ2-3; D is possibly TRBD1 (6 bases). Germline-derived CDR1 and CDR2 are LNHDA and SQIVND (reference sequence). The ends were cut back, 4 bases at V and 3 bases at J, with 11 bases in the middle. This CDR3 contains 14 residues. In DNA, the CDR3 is TGTGCCAGTAGTAAAAACAGGGAGACAGATACGCAGTATTTT. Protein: CASSKNRETDTQYF. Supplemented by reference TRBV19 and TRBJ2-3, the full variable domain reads DGGITQSPKYLFRKEGQNVTLSCEQNLNHDAMYWYRQDPGQGLRLIYYSQIVNDFQKGDIAEGYSVSREKKESFPLTVTSAQKNPTAFYLCASSKNRETDTQYFGPGTRLTVL.

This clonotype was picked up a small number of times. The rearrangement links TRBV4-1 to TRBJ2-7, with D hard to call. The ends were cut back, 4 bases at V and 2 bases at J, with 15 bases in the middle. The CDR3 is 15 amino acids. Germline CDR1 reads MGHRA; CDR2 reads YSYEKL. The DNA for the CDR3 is TGCGCCAGCAGCCCACTATCGGATCGAACCTACGAGCAGTACTTC. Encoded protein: CASSPLSDRTYEQYF.

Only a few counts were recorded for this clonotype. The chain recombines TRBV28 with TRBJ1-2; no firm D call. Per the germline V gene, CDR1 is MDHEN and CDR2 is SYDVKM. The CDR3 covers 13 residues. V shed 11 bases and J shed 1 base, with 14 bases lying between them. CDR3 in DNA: TGTGCCGCCGGGGTAGAGCATAACTATGGCTACACCTTC. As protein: CAAGVEHNYGYTF.

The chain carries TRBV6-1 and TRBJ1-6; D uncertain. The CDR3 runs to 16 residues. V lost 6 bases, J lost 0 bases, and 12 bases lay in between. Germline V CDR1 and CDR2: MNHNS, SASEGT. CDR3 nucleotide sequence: TGTGCCAGCAGAGAAACCGGGATCTCCTATAATTCACCCCTCCACTTT. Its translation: CASRETGISYNSPLHF.

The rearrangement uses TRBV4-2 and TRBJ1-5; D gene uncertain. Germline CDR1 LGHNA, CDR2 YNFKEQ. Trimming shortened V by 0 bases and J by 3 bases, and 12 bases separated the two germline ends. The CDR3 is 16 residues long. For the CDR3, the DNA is TGTGCCAGCAGCCAAGAATACAAAGACTACAATCAGCCCCAGCATTTT. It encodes CASSQEYKDYNQPQHF.

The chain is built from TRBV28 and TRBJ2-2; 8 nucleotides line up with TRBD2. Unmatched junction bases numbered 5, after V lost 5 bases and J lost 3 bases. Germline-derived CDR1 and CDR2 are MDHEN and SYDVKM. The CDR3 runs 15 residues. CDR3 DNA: TGTGCCAGCAGTCCCCCGGGGGGGGACACCGGGGAGCTGTTTTTT. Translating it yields CASSPPGGDTGELFF.

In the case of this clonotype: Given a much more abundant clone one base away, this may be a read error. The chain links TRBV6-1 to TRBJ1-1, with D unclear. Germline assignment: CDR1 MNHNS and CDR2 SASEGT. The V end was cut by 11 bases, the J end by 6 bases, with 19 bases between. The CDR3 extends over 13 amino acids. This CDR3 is CARLGGLGPEAFF. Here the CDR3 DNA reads TGTGCCCGCCTGGGAGGGTTAGGACCTGAAGCTTTCTTT.

The CDR3: CASSLVRYQGGGTEAFF. The CDR3 DNA is TGTGCCAGCAGTTTAGTGAGGTACCAGGGTGGGGGTACTGAAGCTTTCTTT. V gene TRBV28 combines with J gene TRBJ1-1, with D possibly matching TRBD1 (5 bases). The V and J ends lost 2 bases and 5 bases respectively, with 21 bases between them. CDR1 and CDR2 (germline): MDHEN, SYDVKM. This CDR3 region has 17 residues.

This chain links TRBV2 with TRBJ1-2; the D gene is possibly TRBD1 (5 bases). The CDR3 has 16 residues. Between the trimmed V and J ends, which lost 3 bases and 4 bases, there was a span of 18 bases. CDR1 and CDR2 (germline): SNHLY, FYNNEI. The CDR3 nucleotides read TGTGCCAGCAGTGAGCCTTTAGGGCTGGGGGGCTATGGCTACACCTTC. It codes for CASSEPLGLGGYGYTF.

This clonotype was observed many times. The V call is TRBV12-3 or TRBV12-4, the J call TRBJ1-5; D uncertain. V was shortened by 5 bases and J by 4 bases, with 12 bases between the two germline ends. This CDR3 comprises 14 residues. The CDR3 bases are TGTGCCAGCAGTCTAGACGGACGTAATCAGCCCCAGCATTTT. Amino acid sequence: CASSLDGRNQPQHF.

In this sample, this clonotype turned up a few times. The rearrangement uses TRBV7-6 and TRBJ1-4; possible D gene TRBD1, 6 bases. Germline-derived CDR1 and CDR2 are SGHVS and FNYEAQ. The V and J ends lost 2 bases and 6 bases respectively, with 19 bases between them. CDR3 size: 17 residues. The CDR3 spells CASSLLGDRSRDEKLFF. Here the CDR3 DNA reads TGTGCCAGCAGCTTATTGGGTGACAGGTCGAGGGATGAAAAACTGTTTTTT.

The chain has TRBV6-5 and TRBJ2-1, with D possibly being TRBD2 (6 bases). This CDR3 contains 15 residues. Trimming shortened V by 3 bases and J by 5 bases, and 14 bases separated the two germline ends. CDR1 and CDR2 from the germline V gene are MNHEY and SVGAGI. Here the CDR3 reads CASSYNGGAHNEQFF. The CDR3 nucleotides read TGTGCCAGCAGTTATAACGGGGGTGCCCACAATGAGCAGTTCTTC.

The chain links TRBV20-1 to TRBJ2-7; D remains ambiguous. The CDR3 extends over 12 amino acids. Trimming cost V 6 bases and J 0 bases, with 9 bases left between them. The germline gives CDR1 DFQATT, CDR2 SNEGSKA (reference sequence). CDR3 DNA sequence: TGCAGTGCGGCCGGGCCCTCCTACGAGCAGTACTTC. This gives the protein CSAAGPSYEQYF.

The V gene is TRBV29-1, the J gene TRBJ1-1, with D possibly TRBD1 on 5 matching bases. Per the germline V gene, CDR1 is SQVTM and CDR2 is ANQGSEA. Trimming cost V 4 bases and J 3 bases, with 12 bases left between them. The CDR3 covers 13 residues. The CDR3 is CSVGGGAYTEAFF. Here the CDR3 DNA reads TGCAGCGTTGGTGGGGGAGCGTACACTGAAGCTTTCTTT.

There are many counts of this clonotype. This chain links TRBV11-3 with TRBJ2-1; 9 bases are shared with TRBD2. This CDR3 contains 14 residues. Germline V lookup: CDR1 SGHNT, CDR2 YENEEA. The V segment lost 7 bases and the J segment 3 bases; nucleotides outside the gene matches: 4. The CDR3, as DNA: TGTGCCAGCAAAGCTAGCGGGATCTACAATGAGCAGTTCTTC. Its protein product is CASKASGIYNEQFF. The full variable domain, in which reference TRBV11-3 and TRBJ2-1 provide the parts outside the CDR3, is EAGVVQSPRYKIIEKKQPVAFWCNPISGHNTLYWYLQNLGQGPELLIRYENEEAVDDSQLPKDRFSAERLKGVDSTLKIQPAELGDSAVYLCASKASGIYNEQFFGPGTRLTVL.

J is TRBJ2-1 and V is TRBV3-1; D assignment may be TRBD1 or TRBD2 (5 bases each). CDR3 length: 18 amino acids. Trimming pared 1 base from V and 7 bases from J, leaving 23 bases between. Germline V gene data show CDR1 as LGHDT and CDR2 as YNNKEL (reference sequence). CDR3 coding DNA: TGTGCCAGCAGCCAAGGGTCGTTCCGGGACGGTAGGAGGAATGAGCAGTTCTTC. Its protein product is CASSQGSFRDGRRNEQFF.

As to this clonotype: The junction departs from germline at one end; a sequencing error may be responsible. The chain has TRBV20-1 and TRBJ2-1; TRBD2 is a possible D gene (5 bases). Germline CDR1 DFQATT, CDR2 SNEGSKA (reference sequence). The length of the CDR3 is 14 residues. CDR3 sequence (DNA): TGCAGTTCTAGTGCCGCTGCGGGCTACAATGAGCAGTTCTTC. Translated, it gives CSSSAAAGYNEQFF.

For the CDR3, the DNA is TGTGCCAGCAGTTTCAGGGGGCGTCGGGGGACCCAGTACTTC. Translating it yields CASSFRGRRGTQYF. The V gene is TRBV28, the J gene TRBJ2-5, with 8 bases lining up with TRBD1. In germline, CDR1 is MDHEN, CDR2 SYDVKM. The ends lost 3 bases at V and 7 bases at J; junction bases unmatched: 7. The CDR3 runs 14 residues.

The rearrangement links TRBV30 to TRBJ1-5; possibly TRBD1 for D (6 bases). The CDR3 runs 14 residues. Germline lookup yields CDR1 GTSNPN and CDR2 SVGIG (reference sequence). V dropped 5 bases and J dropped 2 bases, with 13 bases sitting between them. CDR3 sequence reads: CAWDSGTRNQPQHF. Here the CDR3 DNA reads TGTGCCTGGGACTCAGGGACACGCAATCAGCCCCAGCATTTT.

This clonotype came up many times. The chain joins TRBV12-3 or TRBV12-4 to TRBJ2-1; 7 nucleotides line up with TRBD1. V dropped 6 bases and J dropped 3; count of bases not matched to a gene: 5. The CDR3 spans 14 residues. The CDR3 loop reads CASSSGTVYNEQFF. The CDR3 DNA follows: TGTGCCAGCAGCTCCGGGACAGTCTACAATGAGCAGTTCTTC.

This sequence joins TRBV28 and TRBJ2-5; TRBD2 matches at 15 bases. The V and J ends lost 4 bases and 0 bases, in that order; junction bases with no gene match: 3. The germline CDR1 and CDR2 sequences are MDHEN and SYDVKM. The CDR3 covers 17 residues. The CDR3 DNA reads TGTGCCAGCAGTTCTGGACTAGCGGGGGGGTACCAAGAGACCCAGTACTTC. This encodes CASSSGLAGGYQETQYF.